The 26 T cell receptor beta chains reported below all come from one sample, sequenced in a study of blood T cells in healthy people across ages. With a J-beta primer mix and a sample-barcoded 5' primer, a second PCR ran about 6 to 11 cycles. TCRdb re-called the 5' RACE reads through MiXCR, storing one row per CDR3 protein. The table shows some 750,000 distinct CDR3 sequences, with about 24% occurring only once. The sample was blood. These receptors came from a man aged 70-80 years in good health.

This clonotype was counted a few times. This chain links TRBV20-1 with TRBJ2-5, with a tentative D call TRBD2 (7 bases). The length of the CDR3 is 16 residues. Germline V CDR1 and CDR2: DFQATT, SNEGSKA (reference sequence). V lost 0 bases to trimming and J lost 2 bases, with 16 bases between them. This chain's CDR3 is CSARDMGGGQQETQYF. The CDR3 DNA is TGCAGTGCTAGAGATATGGGCGGGGGCCAACAAGAGACCCAGTACTTC.

This clonotype came up many times. The V gene is TRBV14, the J gene TRBJ2-5; 9 bases map to TRBD1. The ends lost 2 bases at V and 5 bases at J; junction bases unmatched: 3. Germline V CDR1 and CDR2: SGHDN, FVKESK. This CDR3 contains 14 residues. DNA for the CDR3: TGTGCCAGCAGCCAAAACAGGGGGCAGGAGACCCAGTACTTC. Its translation is CASSQNRGQETQYF.

The chain links TRBV18 to TRBJ2-1; 9 nucleotides line up with TRBD2. This CDR3 spans 15 amino acids. The V gene's germline CDR1 is KGHSH and CDR2 LQKENI. Unmatched junction bases numbered 9, after V lost 6 bases and J lost 6 bases. CDR3 coding DNA: TGTGCCAGCTCGCCCGGGACTAGCCGGGGCAATGAGCAGTTCTTC. Protein product: CASSPGTSRGNEQFF. Full variable domain (remainder filled in from reference TRBV18 and TRBJ2-1): NAGVMQNPRHLVRRRGQEARLRCSPMKGHSHVYWYRQLPEEGLKFMVYLQKENIIDESGMPKERFSAEFPKEGPSILRIQQVVRGDSAAYFCASSPGTSRGNEQFFGPGTRLTVL.

This clonotype was seen more than once but under ten times. This chain uses TRBV12-3 or TRBV12-4 with TRBJ1-2; D is ambiguous. V dropped 3 bases and J dropped 9 bases, with 20 bases sitting between them. CDR3 length: 15 residues. Here the CDR3 DNA reads TGTGCCAGCAGTTTTGGTCCCCCCAGCCTAATTAGCTACACCTTC. The encoded protein is CASSFGPPSLISYTF.

The sample holds a few counts of this clonotype. DNA of the CDR3: TGTGCCAGCAGTGAACTAGCGGGGGGTTACGAGCAGTACTTC. Its protein is CASSELAGGYEQYF. The chain links TRBV28 to TRBJ2-7; 12 bases are a match to TRBD2. Germline assignment: CDR1 MDHEN and CDR2 SYDVKM. The J segment lost 4 bases and the V segment lost 5 bases, leaving 3 bases of the junction unmatched. There are 14 residues in the CDR3.

The chain recombines TRBV6-5 with TRBJ1-2; D possibly corresponds to TRBD1 (6 bases). The CDR3 runs to 14 residues. Germline V gene sequence: CDR1 MNHEY, CDR2 SVGAGI. With 7 bases removed from V and 5 bases from J, the gap between germline ends came to 17 bases. CDR3 sequence (DNA): TGTGCCAGCACTGAACAGGGTGGACCTTATGGCTACACCTTC. Its protein product is CASTEQGGPYGYTF.

The chain has TRBV6-5 and TRBJ1-2; 7 bases fit TRBD1. The CDR3 extends over 12 amino acids. CDR1 and CDR2 from the germline V gene are MNHEY and SVGAGI. V trimming: 8 bases; J trimming: 7 bases; junction bases outside the gene matches: 7. CDR3 sequence: CASGRTGAGYTF. CDR3 nucleotide sequence: TGTGCCAGCGGCAGAACAGGGGCTGGCTACACCTTC.

The chain uses TRBV20-1 and TRBJ1-5, with a possible D match to TRBD1 (5 bases). The CDR3 covers 14 residues. Trimming took off 4 bases at V and 7 bases at J, with 17 bases between the two ends. The germline V gene has CDR1 DFQATT and CDR2 SNEGSKA (reference sequence). CDR3 nucleotide sequence: TGCAGTGCTAAAGGGGCCCACGCGGGGCAGCCCCAGCATTTT. This translates into CSAKGAHAGQPQHF.

V and J are TRBV6-5 and TRBJ1-5; 8 bases match TRBD1. Germline-derived CDR1 and CDR2 are MNHEY and SVGAGI. V lost 8 bases to trimming and J lost 4 bases; unmatched junction nucleotides: 4. CDR3 size: 13 residues. The CDR3 protein is CASGDRQNQPQHF. CDR3 nucleotide sequence: TGTGCCAGCGGGGACAGGCAAAATCAGCCCCAGCATTTT.

The table lists this clonotype with a few counts. A single base separates this from a much larger clone, so it may be a read error. CDR3 sequence (DNA): TGTGCCAGCAGCCCCGTCGGGGGGAGCTACGAGCAGTACTTC. Amino acids: CASSPVGGSYEQYF. The V and J genes are TRBV5-6 and TRBJ2-5; TRBD2 aligns across 7 bases. The DNA end is more similar to TRBJ2-7, so the J call may be wrong. Per the germline V gene, CDR1 is SGHDT and CDR2 is YYEEEE. The CDR3 has 14 amino acids.

Many counts were recorded for this clonotype. This chain links TRBV28 with TRBJ2-7, with D unclear. The V gene lost 4 bases and the J gene lost 4 bases, with 8 bases spanning the gap. CDR1 is MDHEN and CDR2 is SYDVKM in the germline V gene. This CDR3 contains 12 residues. The CDR3 is CASSSGRYEQYF. CDR3 DNA sequence: TGTGCCAGCAGTTCCGGTCGGTACGAGCAGTACTTC.

V gene TRBV5-1 combines with J gene TRBJ1-1; D gene ambiguous. The CDR3 has 15 residues. The germline V gene has CDR1 SGHRS and CDR2 YFSETQ. The ends were cut back, 4 bases at V and 1 base at J, with 14 bases in the middle. The CDR3 DNA follows: TGCGCCAGCAGCCTCGACACACGAACGAACACTGAAGCTTTCTTT. Amino acid sequence: CASSLDTRTNTEAFF.

The chain couples TRBV4-1 to TRBJ2-3; 11 bases agree with TRBD2. The V and J ends lost 0 bases and 2 bases, in that order; junction bases with no gene match: 7. From germline, CDR1 is MGHRA and CDR2 YSYEKL. This CDR3 has 18 residues. CDR3 bases: TGCGCCAGCAGCCAAGATCTTGGACTAGCGGGCCTCACAGATACGCAGTATTTT. It is translated as CASSQDLGLAGLTDTQYF.

The gene calls are TRBV6-1 and TRBJ1-3, with D possibly matching TRBD1 (6 bases). CDR3 size: 16 residues. The V end was cut by 7 bases, the J end by 0 bases, with 16 bases between. From germline, CDR1 is MNHNS and CDR2 SASEGT. The CDR3 spells CASTLGQRNSGNTIYF. Here the CDR3 DNA reads TGTGCCAGCACCCTTGGACAGAGGAACTCTGGAAACACCATATATTTT.

This clonotype was recorded many times. This rearrangement joins TRBV20-1 to TRBJ2-7; 9 bases align to TRBD1. The germline CDR1 and CDR2 sequences are DFQATT and SNEGSKA (reference sequence). The trim removed 3 bases at V and 0 bases at J, leaving 15 bases unmatched. The CDR3 is 18 residues long. The CDR3 sequence is CSAREWDREAVSSYEQYF. The CDR3 coding sequence is TGCAGTGCTAGGGAATGGGACAGGGAGGCTGTTAGCTCCTACGAGCAGTACTTC.

This clonotype was picked up a small number of times. The chain couples TRBV19 to TRBJ1-4, with 7 bases lining up with TRBD1. In germline, CDR1 is LNHDA, CDR2 SQIVND (reference sequence). The CDR3 is 16 residues long. V lost 6 bases and J lost 8; bases outside the gene matches: 15. CDR3 bases: TGTGCCAGTAGGCCTGGTATACCAGGGGGAAGAGAAAAACTGTTTTTT. This translates into CASRPGIPGGREKLFF.

The chain couples TRBV30 to TRBJ1-1; possible D gene TRBD1, 5 bases. CDR3 length: 14 amino acids. V was cut by 3 bases and J by 3 bases, with 14 bases left in between. Germline-derived CDR1 and CDR2 are GTSNPN and SVGIG (reference sequence). The CDR3 bases are TGTGCCTGGAGGATCAGGGCGAGGGACACTGAAGCTTTCTTT. This sequence encodes CAWRIRARDTEAFF.

This clonotype occurred a few times. V usage is TRBV4-2 and J usage is TRBJ2-3; TRBD2 agrees at 8 bases. The V and J ends lost 4 bases and 0 bases, in that order; junction bases with no gene match: 9. Germline assignment: CDR1 LGHNA and CDR2 YNFKEQ. CDR3 length equals 17 residues. CDR3 amino acids: CASSLPPGGASTDTQYF. DNA of the CDR3: TGTGCCAGCAGCCTCCCTCCGGGGGGGGCAAGCACAGATACGCAGTATTTT.

This clonotype was found a few times. The chain carries TRBV7-8 and TRBJ2-1; 10 bases agree with TRBD2. Germline V gene sequence: CDR1 SGHVS, CDR2 FQNEAQ. With V trimmed by 0 bases and J by 0 bases, 17 bases remained unmatched. This CDR3 region has 22 residues. This chain's CDR3 is CASSLALGASGGILSSYNEQFF. CDR3 sequence (DNA): TGTGCCAGCAGCTTAGCGCTTGGGGCTAGCGGGGGCATCTTAAGCTCCTACAATGAGCAGTTCTTC.

This clonotype was seen a few times. This chain links TRBV7-2 with TRBJ2-3; D unclear. The V gene's germline CDR1 is SGHTA and CDR2 FQGNSA. CDR3 length: 13 amino acids. V was trimmed by 5 bases and J by 7 bases, leaving 13 bases between them. The CDR3 is CASSLYEQNTQYF. DNA of the CDR3: TGTGCCAGCAGCCTGTACGAGCAAAATACGCAGTATTTT. Looking up the rest from reference TRBV7-2 and TRBJ2-3 gives the full variable domain: GAGVSQSPSNKVTEKGKDVELRCDPISGHTALYWYRQSLGQGLEFLIYFQGNSAPDKSGLPSDRFSAERTGGSVSTLTIQRTQQEDSAVYLCASSLYEQNTQYFGPGTRLTVL.

This clonotype occurred a few times. V usage is TRBV13 and J usage is TRBJ2-3; no clear D. With 0 bases removed from V and 4 bases from J, the gap between germline ends came to 8 bases. CDR1 is PRHDT and CDR2 is FYEKMQ in the germline V gene (reference sequence). The CDR3 runs 14 residues. The CDR3 protein is CASSLGETADTQYF. The CDR3 nucleotides read TGTGCCAGCAGCTTAGGTGAGACGGCAGATACGCAGTATTTT. The entire variable domain, with the rest obtained from reference TRBV13 and TRBJ2-3, is as follows: AAGVIQSPRHLIKEKRETATLKCYPIPRHDTVYWYQQGPGQDPQFLISFYEKMQSDKGSIPDRFSAQQFSDYHSELNMSSLELGDSALYFCASSLGETADTQYFGPGTRLTVL.

This clonotype was found a few times. J is TRBJ1-3 and V is TRBV2, with D hard to call. The CDR3 length is 15 residues. The germline CDR1 and CDR2 sequences are SNHLY and FYNNEI. Between the trimmed V and J ends, which lost 0 bases and 0 bases, there was a span of 6 bases. The CDR3 region has the DNA TGTGCCAGCAGTGAAGCGCGGGGCTCTGGAAACACCATATATTTT. It encodes CASSEARGSGNTIYF. Based on the CDR3 plus reference TRBV2 and TRBJ1-3, the full variable domain is EPEVTQTPSHQVTQMGQEVILRCVPISNHLYFYWYRQILGQKVEFLVSFYNNEISEKSEIFDDQFSVERPDGSNFTLKIRSTKLEDSAMYFCASSEARGSGNTIYFGEGSWLTVV.

In its sample, this clonotype was seen a few times. The V gene is TRBV4-3, the J gene TRBJ1-6; D is unclear. V was pared by 3 bases and J by 10 bases, with 16 bases between. This CDR3 contains 15 residues. Germline V lookup: CDR1 LGHNA, CDR2 YSLEER. CDR3 nucleotide sequence: TGCGCCAGCAGCCAGGACTCGAGGGTAGGATCACCCCTCCACTTT. It translates to CASSQDSRVGSPLHF.

The chain has TRBV5-1 and TRBJ2-1, with D possibly being TRBD1 (5 bases). The CDR3 loop spans 14 amino acids. Per germline, CDR1 SGHRS and CDR2 YFSETQ. V was clipped by 6 bases and J by 0 bases, with 10 bases between them. CDR3 protein: CASTTASSYNEQFF. The CDR3, as DNA: TGCGCCAGCACGACAGCGAGCTCCTACAATGAGCAGTTCTTC.

V usage is TRBV14 and J usage is TRBJ1-1, with no clear D. The CDR3 is 13 residues long. Germline V gene lookup returns CDR1 SGHDN and CDR2 FVKESK. Between the trimmed V and J ends, which lost 2 bases and 5 bases, there was a span of 9 bases. Written as DNA, the CDR3 is TGTGCCAGCAGCCAACCTGGTGGGACTGAAGCTTTCTTT. Protein: CASSQPGGTEAFF. The variable domain in full, with the rest retrieved from reference TRBV14 and TRBJ1-1, is EAGVTQFPSHSVIEKGQTVTLRCDPISGHDNLYWYRRVMGKEIKFLLHFVKESKQDESGMPNNRFLAERTGGTYSTLKVQPAELEDSGVYFCASSQPGGTEAFFGQGTRLTVV.

The gene calls are TRBV4-2 and TRBJ2-3; 10 bases fit TRBD2. The CDR3 sequence is 17 residues long. Germline loops: CDR1 LGHNA, CDR2 YNFKEQ. J lost 1 base, V lost 0 bases, and 4 bases had no gene match. For the CDR3, the DNA is TGTGCCAGCAGCCAAGAGGGCCTAGCGGGGGGCACAGATACGCAGTATTTT. Its translation: CASSQEGLAGGTDTQYF.